This T cell receptor beta chain came from a study of cytomegalovirus exposure and HLA in healthy donors. Study-wide points: Later work found that TCR association rates differed between HLA loci; DRB1 had the most and HLA-C the fewest.

Concerning this clone: What it binds is not known.

Germline-derived CDR1 and CDR2 are LGHNA and YNFKEQ. The junction had 7 bases not matched to a gene; V was cut back by 4 bases and J by 5 bases. The CDR3 runs 14 residues. Both 60 Vbeta primers and 13 Jbeta primers went into the PCR. Sequencing was performed with immunoSEQ multiplex PCR; in TCRdb, only in-frame clones are kept and a portion is missing. The sample records roughly 200,000 clones, roughly four fifths being singletons. The sample taken for sequencing was PBMCs. This TCR derives from a man aged 30 to 39 in good health and CMV-seronegative. The chain employs TRBV4-2 and TRBJ1-1, with 7 bases fitting TRBD1. CDR3 amino acids: CASSPNRGGTEAFF. The CDR3 DNA sequence: TGTGCCAGCAGCCCGAACAGGGGTGGTACTGAAGCTTTCTTT.